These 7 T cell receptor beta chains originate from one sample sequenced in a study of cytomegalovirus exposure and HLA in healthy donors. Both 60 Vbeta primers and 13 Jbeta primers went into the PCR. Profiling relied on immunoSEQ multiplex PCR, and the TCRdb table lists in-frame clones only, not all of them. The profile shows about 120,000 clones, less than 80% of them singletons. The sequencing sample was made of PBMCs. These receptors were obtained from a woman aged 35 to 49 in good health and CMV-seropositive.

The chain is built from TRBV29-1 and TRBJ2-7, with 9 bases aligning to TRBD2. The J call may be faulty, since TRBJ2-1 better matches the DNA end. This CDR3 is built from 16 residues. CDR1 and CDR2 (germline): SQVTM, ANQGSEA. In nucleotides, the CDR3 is TGCAGCGTTGTTGTAATAGCGGGAGAAACCCTCTTCGAGCAGTTCTTC. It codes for CSVVVIAGETLFEQFF.

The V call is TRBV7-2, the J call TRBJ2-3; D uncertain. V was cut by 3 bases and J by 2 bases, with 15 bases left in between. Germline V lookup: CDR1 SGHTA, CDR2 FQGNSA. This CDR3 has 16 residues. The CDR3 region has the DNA TGTGCCAGCAGCTTTATTGGGCCCCTAACCACAGATACGCAGTATTTT. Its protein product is CASSFIGPLTTDTQYF.

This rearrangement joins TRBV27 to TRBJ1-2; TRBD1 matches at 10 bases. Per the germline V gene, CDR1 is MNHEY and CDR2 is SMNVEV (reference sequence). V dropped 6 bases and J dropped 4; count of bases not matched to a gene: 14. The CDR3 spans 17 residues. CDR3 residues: CASRRSFRDRGIYGYTF. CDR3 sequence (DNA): TGTGCCAGCAGGCGCTCATTCCGGGACAGGGGCATCTATGGCTACACCTTC.

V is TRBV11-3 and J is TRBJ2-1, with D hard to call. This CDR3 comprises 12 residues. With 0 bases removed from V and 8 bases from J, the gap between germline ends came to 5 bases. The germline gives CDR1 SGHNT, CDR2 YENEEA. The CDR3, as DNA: TGTGCCAGCAGCTTAGATACGGATGAGCAGTTCTTC. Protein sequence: CASSLDTDEQFF.

CDR3 protein: CATEREGPTDTQYF. The CDR3 DNA follows: TGTGCCACTGAGCGGGAGGGCCCCACAGATACGCAGTATTTT. The rearrangement joins TRBV6-1 to TRBJ2-3, with 10 bases fitting TRBD2. After removal of 10 bases from V and 2 bases from J, the junction contained 6 bases not matched to a gene. Germline V gives CDR1 MNHNS, CDR2 SASEGT. CDR3 length: 14 residues.

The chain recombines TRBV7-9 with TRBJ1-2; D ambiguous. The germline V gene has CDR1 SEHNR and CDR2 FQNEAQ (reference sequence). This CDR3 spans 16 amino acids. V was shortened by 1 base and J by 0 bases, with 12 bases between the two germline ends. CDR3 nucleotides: TGTGCCAGCAGCTTAGTAGAGGGTACGACTAACTATGGCTACACCTTC. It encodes CASSLVEGTTNYGYTF. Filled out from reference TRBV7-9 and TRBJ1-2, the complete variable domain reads DTGVSQNPRHKITKRGQNVTFRCDPISEHNRLYWYRQTLGQGPEFLTYFQNEAQLEKSRLLSDRFSAERPKGSFSTLEIQRTEQGDSAMYLCASSLVEGTTNYGYTFGSGTRLTVV.

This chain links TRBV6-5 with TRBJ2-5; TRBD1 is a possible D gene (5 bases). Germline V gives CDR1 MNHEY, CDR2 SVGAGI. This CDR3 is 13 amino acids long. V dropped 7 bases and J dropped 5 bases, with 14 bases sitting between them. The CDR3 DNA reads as TGTGCCAGCAACACCAAGGGGCGGGAGACCCAGTACTTC. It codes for CASNTKGRETQYF.